The T cell receptor (beta chain) under discussion was sequenced for a study of cytomegalovirus exposure and HLA in healthy donors. In its sample, this clone was seen a few times. This CDR3 spans 18 amino acids. With 3 bases clipped from V and 8 bases from J, the junction kept 15 bases outside the gene matches. Germline V CDR1 and CDR2: MDHEN, SYDVKM. PCR was performed using 60 Vbeta and 13 Jbeta primers. Original handling: It was a later analysis that counted about 80 million unique TCR beta chains, of which 9.5 million to 14 million were shared. The repertoire was sequenced with immunoSEQ multiplex PCR; TCRdb's copy has only in-frame clones and lacks some. For V, J and clone size, that table is used; D and trimming come from the DNA. The table records about 160,000 clones, about 80% of them present only once.

This chain uses TRBV28 with TRBJ2-1; 11 nucleotides align to TRBD2. The TCR was taken from a woman aged 50 to 60 in good health and CMV-seronegative. Material: PBMCs. CDR3 nucleotide sequence: TGTGCCAGCAGTTTGCCGGGTAGCGGGGGGGCCAAAGGCGATGAGCAGTTCTTC. It translates to CASSLPGSGGAKGDEQFF.